Shown below are 30 T cell receptor beta chains from a single sample sequenced in a study of shared T cell receptors in the human thymus. Using immunoSEQ multiplex PCR, the repertoire was profiled, and TCRdb retains in-frame clones only, with some absent. Of hundreds of thousands of clones in the sample, around 87% are singletons; the top ten hold 0.009% to 0.0095%. These data were also reused for a study on human thymus T cells.

Sequenced material: thymocytes. The receptors originated from a boy under two years old with a congenital heart defect.

The chain joins TRBV7-6 to TRBJ1-4; D gene uncertain. The CDR3 has 16 amino acids. Germline V gene data show CDR1 as SGHVS and CDR2 as FNYEAQ. The V end was cut by 5 bases, the J end by 7 bases, with 20 bases between. This CDR3 is CASSVNAKWASEKLFF. CDR3 bases: TGTGCCAGCAGCGTAAATGCGAAATGGGCGAGTGAAAAACTGTTTTTT.

The rearrangement uses TRBV7-2 and TRBJ2-5; D might be TRBD1 (6 bases). The germline CDR1 and CDR2 sequences are SGHTA and FQGNSA. The CDR3 is 14 amino acids. V was shortened by 8 bases and J by 3 bases, with 16 bases between the two germline ends. The DNA for the CDR3 is TGTGCCAGCCACGGGCAGGGGAATGAAGAGACCCAGTACTTC. It encodes CASHGQGNEETQYF.

Note on this clone: The same CDR3 arises from other DNA sequences in this sample as well. The chain recombines TRBV5-6 with TRBJ2-7; perhaps TRBD1 as D (6 bases). The ends were cut back, 0 bases at V and 2 bases at J, with 12 bases in the middle. The length of the CDR3 is 15 residues. From germline, CDR1 is SGHDT and CDR2 YYEEEE. The CDR3 DNA sequence: TGTGCCAGCAGCTTGGTGGGGGCAGGCACCTACGAGCAGTACTTC. It codes for CASSLVGAGTYEQYF.

V gene TRBV19 combines with J gene TRBJ1-5, with D possibly matching TRBD1 (6 bases). The germline CDR1 and CDR2 sequences are LNHDA and SQIVND (reference sequence). CDR3 size: 19 residues. The ends were cut back, 5 bases at V and 3 bases at J, with 26 bases in the middle. CDR3 DNA: TGTGCCAGTAGTGTGCACAGGGATCCGAATAGAGTATACAATCAGCCCCAGCATTTT. Residues: CASSVHRDPNRVYNQPQHF.

The chain's CDR3 is CASSFGQGVTEAFF. Here the CDR3 DNA reads TGCGCCAGCAGCTTTGGACAGGGCGTCACTGAAGCTTTCTTT. The chain links TRBV5-1 to TRBJ1-1, with TRBD1 matching over 8 bases. The CDR3 consists of 14 residues. The trim removed 2 bases at V and 4 bases at J, leaving 4 bases unmatched. Per germline, CDR1 SGHRS and CDR2 YFSETQ.

The genes are TRBV29-1 and TRBJ2-2; tentatively, D is TRBD2 (5 bases). Germline CDR1 is SQVTM and CDR2 is ANQGSEA. V was cut by 4 bases and J by 6 bases, with 12 bases left in between. This CDR3 is built from 13 residues. The CDR3 bases are TGCAGCGTTGGAGGACTCGGGGCCGGGGAGCTGTTTTTT. Encoded protein: CSVGGLGAGELFF.

This clone was seen more than once but under ten times. V gene TRBV6-5 combines with J gene TRBJ1-5; 8 bases agree with TRBD1. The ends lost 4 bases at V and 5 bases at J; junction bases unmatched: 4. The CDR3 contains 14 residues. CDR1 is MNHEY, CDR2 SVGAGI, per germline. CDR3 sequence reads: CASSSDREDQPQHF. The CDR3 nucleotides read TGTGCCAGCAGTTCGGACAGGGAGGATCAGCCCCAGCATTTT.

The rearrangement uses TRBV10-3 and TRBJ2-7, with TRBD2 matching over 12 bases. The CDR3 consists of 17 residues. Losses at the gene ends were 5 bases for V and 7 bases for J; bases not matched to a gene: 15. Germline CDR1 reads ENHRY; CDR2 reads SYGVKD. The CDR3 region has the DNA TGTGCCATCAGTATTCTAGCGGGAGGGCCGCGGAATTCTGAGCAGTACTTC. As protein: CAISILAGGPRNSEQYF.

The chain uses TRBV27 and TRBJ2-7, with a possible D match to TRBD1 (5 bases). The V end lost 6 bases, the J end lost 5 bases, and 11 bases lay between the germline ends. This CDR3 is built from 12 residues. Germline loops: CDR1 MNHEY, CDR2 SMNVEV (reference sequence). In DNA, the CDR3 is TGTGCCAGCAGCCTCTGGGGCCACGAGCAGTACTTC. Its protein product is CASSLWGHEQYF.

V gene TRBV9 combines with J gene TRBJ1-1; tentatively, D is TRBD1 (5 bases). Trimming stripped 4 bases from V and 6 bases from J, with 13 bases between. Germline values: CDR1 SGDLS, CDR2 YYNGEE. The CDR3 length is 13 residues. The CDR3 spells CASSLTQGAEAFF. In nucleotides, the CDR3 is TGTGCCAGCAGCCTTACTCAGGGCGCTGAAGCTTTCTTT.

The chain employs TRBV28 and TRBJ2-7; D may be TRBD2 (5 bases). CDR3 length equals 13 residues. The V and J ends lost 8 bases and 0 bases respectively, with 11 bases between them. Germline V gene data show CDR1 as MDHEN and CDR2 as SYDVKM. The chain's CDR3 is CASVRGSSYEQYF. The CDR3 DNA is TGTGCCAGCGTGAGAGGGAGCTCCTACGAGCAGTACTTC.

V usage is TRBV6-1 and J usage is TRBJ1-1; D unresolved. Germline V lookup: CDR1 MNHNS, CDR2 SASEGT. V lost 7 bases, J lost 5 bases, and 11 bases lay in between. CDR3 size: 12 residues. The CDR3 sequence is CASTPLRTEAFF. The CDR3 DNA is TGTGCCAGCACCCCACTAAGGACTGAAGCTTTCTTT.

This chain links TRBV12-5 with TRBJ1-2; 9 nucleotides align to TRBD1. Germline V gene lookup returns CDR1 LGHNT and CDR2 FRNRAP. This CDR3 is 16 amino acids long. Trimming cost V 2 bases and J 5 bases; bases outside gene matches: 9. The CDR3 nucleotides are TGTGCTAGTGGTTTGTCCCTAACGACAGGGGGGTATGGCTACACCTTC. It encodes CASGLSLTTGGYGYTF. The full variable domain, in which reference TRBV12-5 and TRBJ1-2 provide the parts outside the CDR3, is DARVTQTPRHKVTEMGQEVTMRCQPILGHNTVFWYRQTMMQGLELLAYFRNRAPLDDSGMPKDRFSAEMPDATLATLKIQPSEPRDSAVYFCASGLSLTTGGYGYTFGSGTRLTVV.

V is TRBV27 and J is TRBJ1-3; tentatively, D is TRBD1 (5 bases). The germline V and J ends were trimmed by 0 bases and 0 bases, with 21 bases remaining between them. Per the germline V gene, CDR1 is MNHEY and CDR2 is SMNVEV (reference sequence). The CDR3 loop spans 20 amino acids. CDR3 nucleotides: TGTGCCAGCAGTTTATCGGACCCTAAATGGGGGGGTGGCTCTGGAAACACCATATATTTT. Its translation: CASSLSDPKWGGGSGNTIYF.

The rearrangement joins TRBV6-1 to TRBJ1-5, with unresolved D. The CDR3 has 14 residues. Deletions cut 1 base from V and 4 bases from J, with 8 bases between. Germline V gene data show CDR1 as MNHNS and CDR2 as SASEGT. The CDR3 DNA sequence: TGTGCCAGCAGTGAAGACAGACGTAATCAGCCCCAGCATTTT. It codes for CASSEDRRNQPQHF.

V gene TRBV18 combines with J gene TRBJ1-2, with D possibly being TRBD1 (6 bases). Germline values: CDR1 KGHSH, CDR2 LQKENI. CDR3 length: 15 residues. V was shortened by 4 bases and J by 0 bases, with 12 bases between the two germline ends. The CDR3 here is CASSRTVRSNYGYTF. CDR3 sequence (DNA): TGTGCCAGCTCACGGACAGTGCGGTCTAACTATGGCTACACCTTC. Combining the CDR3 with reference TRBV18 and TRBJ1-2 gives the whole variable domain NAGVMQNPRHLVRRRGQEARLRCSPMKGHSHVYWYRQLPEEGLKFMVYLQKENIIDESGMPKERFSAEFPKEGPSILRIQQVVRGDSAAYFCASSRTVRSNYGYTFGSGTRLTVV.

This clone came up once. The J gene is TRBJ2-5, the V gene TRBV7-9; D ambiguous. Germline loops: CDR1 SEHNR, CDR2 FQNEAQ (reference sequence). V was clipped by 7 bases and J by 4 bases, with 4 bases between them. The CDR3 spans 10 residues. The CDR3 bases are TGTGCCAGCACGAGAGAGACCCAGTACTTC. Translating it yields CASTRETQYF.

The rearrangement joins TRBV2 to TRBJ2-1, with TRBD2 identical over 11 bases. Germline V gene sequence: CDR1 SNHLY, CDR2 FYNNEI. This CDR3 region has 18 residues. V lost 2 bases, J lost 9 bases, and 15 bases stayed unmatched. In DNA form, the CDR3 reads TGTGCCAGCAGTGAAATGGTGGCTAGCGGGAGGCCACTTGGTGAGCAGTTCTTC. Residues: CASSEMVASGRPLGEQFF. The whole variable domain, remainder taken from reference TRBV2 and TRBJ2-1, is EPEVTQTPSHQVTQMGQEVILRCVPISNHLYFYWYRQILGQKVEFLVSFYNNEISEKSEIFDDQFSVERPDGSNFTLKIRSTKLEDSAMYFCASSEMVASGRPLGEQFFGPGTRLTVL.

A word on this clone: Other DNA sequences in this sample translate to the same CDR3. J is TRBJ1-1 and V is TRBV6-1; weak D call: TRBD1 (6 bases). The germline CDR1 and CDR2 sequences are MNHNS and SASEGT. The CDR3 runs 15 residues. The germline V and J ends were trimmed by 4 bases and 3 bases, with 15 bases remaining between them. The CDR3 bases are TGTGCCAGCAGTGGGGGGCAGGGAAGGGACACTGAAGCTTTCTTT. It is translated as CASSGGQGRDTEAFF.

This clone was seen only a few times. The J gene is TRBJ2-4, the V gene TRBV7-9, with 9 positions matching TRBD2. Germline lookup yields CDR1 SEHNR and CDR2 FQNEAQ (reference sequence). Trimming removed 1 base from V and 0 bases from J; junction bases left unmatched: 1. The CDR3 covers 16 residues. The CDR3 loop is CASSLGLAEAKNIQYF. The DNA for the CDR3 is TGTGCCAGCAGCTTAGGACTAGCGGAAGCCAAAAACATTCAGTACTTC.

The rearrangement joins TRBV4-1 to TRBJ1-5, with 7 bases aligning to TRBD1. The V gene's germline CDR1 is MGHRA and CDR2 YSYEKL. CDR3 length equals 18 residues. The V and J ends lost 4 bases and 4 bases, in that order; junction bases with no gene match: 16. CDR3 DNA sequence: TGCGCCAGCAGCCCAATTTCCGCCGGGACAGAAGGAAATCAGCCCCAGCATTTT. Protein sequence: CASSPISAGTEGNQPQHF.

The chain uses TRBV29-1 and TRBJ2-1, with TRBD2 matching over 12 bases. The germline V gene has CDR1 SQVTM and CDR2 ANQGSEA. CDR3 size: 17 residues. J was trimmed by 2 bases and V by 6 bases; bases with no gene match: 11. CDR3 region: CSVPSGRGEPAYNEQFF. The CDR3 DNA follows: TGCAGCGTGCCTAGCGGGAGGGGGGAACCAGCCTACAATGAGCAGTTCTTC.

The chain has TRBV4-3 and TRBJ1-4, with 12 bases aligning to TRBD1. Germline V gene lookup returns CDR1 LGHNA and CDR2 YSLEER. The CDR3 spans 18 residues. V shed 1 base and J 2 bases; nucleotides not matched to a gene: 5. The CDR3 sequence is CASSQAGQGAGTNEKLFF. The CDR3 region has the DNA TGCGCCAGCAGCCAAGCGGGACAGGGGGCCGGTACTAATGAAAAACTGTTTTTT.

The chain recombines TRBV27 with TRBJ2-7; TRBD2 is a possible D gene (6 bases). The CDR3 consists of 14 residues. V was clipped by 5 bases and J by 2 bases, with 13 bases between them. CDR1 and CDR2 from the germline V gene are MNHEY and SMNVEV (reference sequence). The CDR3 nucleotides read TGTGCCAGCAGTCGGCGGCGGGGACCCTACGAGCAGTACTTC. Translation gives CASSRRRGPYEQYF.

J is TRBJ1-3 and V is TRBV28, with D possibly being TRBD1 (6 bases). V shed 10 bases and J shed 0 bases, with 22 bases lying between them. This CDR3 region has 17 residues. Germline CDR1 MDHEN, CDR2 SYDVKM. The CDR3 nucleotides are TGTGCCACCAAGAACCGAGCCACAGGGCTCTCTGGAAACACCATATATTTT. Translation gives CATKNRATGLSGNTIYF.

This clone was counted once. This rearrangement joins TRBV12-5 to TRBJ2-7; possible D gene TRBD2, 6 bases. Looked up from germline, CDR1 is LGHNT and CDR2 is FRNRAP. The CDR3 runs to 18 residues. The V end was cut by 1 base, the J end by 3 bases, with 22 bases between. CDR3 sequence: CASGLDYLDKEGLYEQYF. The CDR3 DNA reads as TGTGCTAGTGGTTTGGACTACCTGGACAAGGAGGGACTCTACGAGCAGTACTTC. The whole variable domain, filled in from reference TRBV12-5 and TRBJ2-7, reads DARVTQTPRHKVTEMGQEVTMRCQPILGHNTVFWYRQTMMQGLELLAYFRNRAPLDDSGMPKDRFSAEMPDATLATLKIQPSEPRDSAVYFCASGLDYLDKEGLYEQYFGPGTRLTVT.

V and J are TRBV30 and TRBJ2-5, with 13 bases fitting TRBD2. V gave up 1 base and J gave up 0 bases; unmatched junction bases: 5. Germline loops: CDR1 GTSNPN, CDR2 SVGIG (reference sequence). The CDR3 has 17 amino acids. This CDR3 reads CAWSAGLAGQDQETQYF. The CDR3 coding sequence is TGTGCCTGGAGTGCGGGACTAGCGGGGCAAGACCAAGAGACCCAGTACTTC.

The chain couples TRBV9 to TRBJ1-4, with no clear D. Germline V gene sequence: CDR1 SGDLS, CDR2 YYNGEE. Trimming removed 7 bases at V and 3 bases at J, with 7 bases between. CDR3 length equals 12 residues. The CDR3, as DNA: TGTGCCAGCGCGGGAGCTAATGAAAAACTGTTTTTT. Its translation: CASAGANEKLFF.

Concerning this clone itself: This specimen includes other DNA sequences encoding the same CDR3. The genes are TRBV18 and TRBJ2-7; no firm D call. Germline CDR1 is KGHSH and CDR2 is LQKENI. V was clipped by 3 bases and J by 0 bases, with 6 bases between them. The CDR3 runs to 13 residues. In DNA, the CDR3 is TGTGCCAGCTCACCCCCCAGCTCCTACGAGCAGTACTTC. It encodes CASSPPSSYEQYF.

This clone has just one count. The chain combines TRBV30 with TRBJ2-7; 8 nucleotides align to TRBD1. J was trimmed by 3 bases and V by 5 bases; bases with no gene match: 9. CDR3 size: 14 residues. Per the germline V gene, CDR1 is GTSNPN and CDR2 is SVGIG (reference sequence). CDR3: CAWAQGAPIYEQYF. The CDR3 DNA is TGTGCCTGGGCTCAGGGGGCCCCTATCTACGAGCAGTACTTC.